The source of this T cell receptor (beta chain) is a study of T cell responses to AZD1222 COVID-19 vaccine. Study summary: Second doses were pooled across both intervals (about 4 or about 12 weeks). Study-wide points: Regions left unmutated in variants are reportedly the target of nearly half of spike-specific TCRs. Clonal diversity was possibly underestimated, and the donors were mostly white British, with more females.

Remarks on this clone: Its antigen is currently unknown.

Data came from immunoSEQ multiplex PCR; TCRdb stores just in-frame clones and leaves some out. The table shows roughly 140,000 clones, with about 89% occurring only once. Germline CDR1 reads SEHNR; CDR2 reads FQNEAQ (reference sequence). With V trimmed by 5 bases and J by 3 bases, 9 bases remained unmatched. The CDR3 covers 16 residues. The chain uses TRBV7-9 and TRBJ1-3; TRBD1 agrees at 8 bases. The sequence derives from an adult in good health. Specimen: peripheral blood, collected on day 0 of AZD1222 vaccination. CDR3 nucleotide sequence: TGTGCCAGCAGCCGCCCCCAGGGGGCAATTGGAAACACCATATATTTT. Translation: CASSRPQGAIGNTIYF.